This TCR beta chain was profiled in a study of memory CD8 T cells in hepatitis C reinfection. Study context: HCV reinfection meant a positive HCV RNA test after two negative tests at least 60 days apart.

Libraries were prepared by immunoSEQ multiplex PCR; TCRdb keeps only in-frame clonotypes and omits some of them. This table holds tens of thousands of clones, roughly 89% found once. The time point here: late/post reinfection, 12 to 24 weeks after detection. No in vitro expansion preceded TCR sequencing of the sorted cells. The Montreal HEPCO cohort supplied donors who inject drugs. Control naive CD8 T cells came from two donors at all three reinfection time points. Germline V gives CDR1 SGHKS, CDR2 YYEKEE (reference sequence). There are 13 residues in the CDR3. V lost 1 base, J lost 15 bases, and 17 bases lay in between.

Material for sequencing was naive CD8+ T cells sorted from blood. This chain uses TRBV5-5 with TRBJ2-4; D remains unclear. This receptor was taken from a man between 18 and 29 years old with hepatitis C virus infection. CDR3 DNA sequence: TGTGCCAGCAGCTTGTGGGCAGGCGACAAGTGGTACTTC. It specifies CASSLWAGDKWYF.